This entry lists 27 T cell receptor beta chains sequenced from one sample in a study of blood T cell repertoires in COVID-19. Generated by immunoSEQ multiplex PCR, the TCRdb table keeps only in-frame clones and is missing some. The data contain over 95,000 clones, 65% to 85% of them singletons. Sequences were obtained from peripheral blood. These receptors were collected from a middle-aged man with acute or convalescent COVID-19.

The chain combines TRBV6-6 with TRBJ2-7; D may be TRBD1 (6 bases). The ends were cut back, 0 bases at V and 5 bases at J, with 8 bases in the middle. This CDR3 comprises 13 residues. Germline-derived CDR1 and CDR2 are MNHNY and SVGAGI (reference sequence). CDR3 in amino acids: CASSYSPGDEQYV. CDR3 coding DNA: TGTGCCAGCAGTTACTCTCCAGGGGACGAGCAGTACGTC.

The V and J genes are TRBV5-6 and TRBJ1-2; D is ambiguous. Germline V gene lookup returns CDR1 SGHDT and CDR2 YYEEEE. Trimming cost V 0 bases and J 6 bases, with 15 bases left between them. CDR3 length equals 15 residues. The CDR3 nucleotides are TGTGCCAGCAGCTTGGAATGGGAGGGAGTCGATGGCTACACCTTC. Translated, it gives CASSLEWEGVDGYTF.

In nucleotides, the CDR3 is TGTGCCAGCAGCTTAGGGGGCCGGACGGCAGATACGCAGTATTTT. The encoded protein is CASSLGGRTADTQYF. The V call is TRBV7-2, the J call TRBJ2-3, with a possible D match to TRBD1 (5 bases). The CDR3 sequence is 15 residues long. Trimming took off 1 base at V and 4 bases at J, with 12 bases between the two ends. Germline V gene data show CDR1 as SGHTA and CDR2 as FQGNSA.

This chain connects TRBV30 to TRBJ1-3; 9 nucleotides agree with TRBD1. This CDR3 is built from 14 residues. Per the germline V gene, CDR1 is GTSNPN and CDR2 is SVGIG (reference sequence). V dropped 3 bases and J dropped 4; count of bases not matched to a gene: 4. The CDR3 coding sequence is TGTGCCTGGAGCCCGGGACAGGGAGGAAACACCATATATTTT. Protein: CAWSPGQGGNTIYF.

This CDR3 reads CASSDRRGSPLHF. The CDR3 DNA sequence: TGTGCCAGCAGTGACCGTCGGGGATCACCCCTCCACTTT. The V and J genes are TRBV6-1 and TRBJ1-6; D gene uncertain. Trimming pared 3 bases from V and 10 bases from J, leaving 10 bases between. The germline gives CDR1 MNHNS, CDR2 SASEGT. The CDR3 is made up of 13 amino acids.

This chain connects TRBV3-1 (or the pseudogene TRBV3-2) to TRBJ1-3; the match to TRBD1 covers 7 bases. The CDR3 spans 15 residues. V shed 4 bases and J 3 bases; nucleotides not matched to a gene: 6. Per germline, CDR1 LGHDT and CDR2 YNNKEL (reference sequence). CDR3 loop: CASSRGTVNGNTIYF. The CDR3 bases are TGTGCCAGCAGCCGCGGGACAGTGAATGGAAACACCATATATTTT.

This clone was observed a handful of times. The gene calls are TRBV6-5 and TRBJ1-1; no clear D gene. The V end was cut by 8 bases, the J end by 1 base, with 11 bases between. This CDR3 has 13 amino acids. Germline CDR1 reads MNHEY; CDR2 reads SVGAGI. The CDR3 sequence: CASSRRGNTEAFF. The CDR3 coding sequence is TGTGCCAGCTCTAGGAGAGGGAACACTGAAGCTTTCTTT.

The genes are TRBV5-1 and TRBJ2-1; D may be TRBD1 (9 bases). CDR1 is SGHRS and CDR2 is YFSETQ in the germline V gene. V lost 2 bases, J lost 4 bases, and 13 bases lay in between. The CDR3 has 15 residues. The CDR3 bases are TGCGCCAGCAGCTTTAGCGGGACAGGGTACAATGAGCAGTTCTTC. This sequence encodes CASSFSGTGYNEQFF.

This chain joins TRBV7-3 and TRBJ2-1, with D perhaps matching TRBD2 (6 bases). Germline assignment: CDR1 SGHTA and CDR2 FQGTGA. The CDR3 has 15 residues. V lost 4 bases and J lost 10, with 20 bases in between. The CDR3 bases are TGTGCCAGCAGCTCGAGAGCGGGCGATCCCTGGGAGCAGTTCTTC. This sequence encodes CASSSRAGDPWEQFF.

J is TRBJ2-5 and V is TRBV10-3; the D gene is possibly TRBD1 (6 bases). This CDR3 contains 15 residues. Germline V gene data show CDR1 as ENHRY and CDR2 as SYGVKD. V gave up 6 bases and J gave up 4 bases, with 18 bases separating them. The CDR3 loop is CAISLDTGFLETQYF. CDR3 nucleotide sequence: TGTGCCATCAGCCTCGATACAGGGTTCCTAGAGACCCAGTACTTC.

For the CDR3, the DNA is TGTGCAAGTCGCTATTATGGACAGGGGTGTTCACCCCTCCACTTT. Translation gives CASRYYGQGCSPLHF. The genes are TRBV12-2 and TRBJ1-6; the DNA was not compared with TRBD1, the D call given in the table. TRBV12-2 corresponds to a pseudogene. The CDR3 is 15 amino acids.

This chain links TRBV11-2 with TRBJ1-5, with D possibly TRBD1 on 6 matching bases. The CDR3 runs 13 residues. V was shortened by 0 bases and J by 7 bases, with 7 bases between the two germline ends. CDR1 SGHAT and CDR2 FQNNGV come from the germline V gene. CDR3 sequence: CASSLERGQPQHF. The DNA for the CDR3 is TGTGCCAGCAGCTTAGAAAGGGGGCAGCCCCAGCATTTT.

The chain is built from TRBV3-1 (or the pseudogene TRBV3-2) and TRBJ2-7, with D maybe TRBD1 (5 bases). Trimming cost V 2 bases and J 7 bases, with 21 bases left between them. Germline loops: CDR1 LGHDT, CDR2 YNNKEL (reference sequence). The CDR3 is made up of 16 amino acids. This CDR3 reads CASSQQSVAGPKEQYF. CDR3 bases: TGTGCCAGCAGCCAACAATCCGTAGCAGGGCCTAAGGAGCAGTACTTC.

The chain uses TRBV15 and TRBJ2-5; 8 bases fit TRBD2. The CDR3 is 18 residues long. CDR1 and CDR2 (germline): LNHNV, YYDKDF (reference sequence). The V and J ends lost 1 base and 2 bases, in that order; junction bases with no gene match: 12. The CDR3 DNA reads TGTGCCACCAGCAGAGGGGCTAGCGGGCTCCCCCTACAAGAGACCCAGTACTTC. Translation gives CATSRGASGLPLQETQYF.

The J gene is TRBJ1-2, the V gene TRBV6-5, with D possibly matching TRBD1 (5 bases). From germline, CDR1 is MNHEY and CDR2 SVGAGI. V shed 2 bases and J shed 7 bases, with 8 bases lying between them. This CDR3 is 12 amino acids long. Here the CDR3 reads CASSYAGGGYTF. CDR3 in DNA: TGTGCCAGCAGTTACGCGGGGGGTGGCTACACCTTC.

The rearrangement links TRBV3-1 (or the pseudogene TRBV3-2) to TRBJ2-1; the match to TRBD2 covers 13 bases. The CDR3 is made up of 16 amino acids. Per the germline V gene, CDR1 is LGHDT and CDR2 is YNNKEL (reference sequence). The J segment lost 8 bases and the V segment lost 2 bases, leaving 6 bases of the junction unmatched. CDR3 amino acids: CASSQLLAGGQDEQFF. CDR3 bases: TGTGCCAGCAGCCAACTACTAGCGGGGGGGCAGGATGAGCAGTTCTTC.

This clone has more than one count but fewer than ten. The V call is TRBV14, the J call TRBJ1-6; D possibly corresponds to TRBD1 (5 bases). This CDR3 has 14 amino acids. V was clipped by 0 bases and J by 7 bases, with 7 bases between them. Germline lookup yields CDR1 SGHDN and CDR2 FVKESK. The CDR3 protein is CASSQEQANSPLHF. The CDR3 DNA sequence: TGTGCCAGCAGCCAAGAACAGGCGAATTCACCCCTCCACTTT.

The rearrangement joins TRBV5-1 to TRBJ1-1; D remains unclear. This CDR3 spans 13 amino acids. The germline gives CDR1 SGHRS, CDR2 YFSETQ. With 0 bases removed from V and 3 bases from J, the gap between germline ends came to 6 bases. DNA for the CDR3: TGCGCCAGCAGCTTGGACCCGGACACTGAAGCTTTCTTT. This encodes CASSLDPDTEAFF.

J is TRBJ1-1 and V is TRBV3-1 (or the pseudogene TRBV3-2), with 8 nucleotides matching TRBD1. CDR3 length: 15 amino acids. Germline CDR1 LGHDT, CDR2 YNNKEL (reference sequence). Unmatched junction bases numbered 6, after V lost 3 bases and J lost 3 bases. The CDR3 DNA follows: TGTGCCAGCAGCCAGGGGACAGGCAGCGACACTGAAGCTTTCTTT. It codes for CASSQGTGSDTEAFF.

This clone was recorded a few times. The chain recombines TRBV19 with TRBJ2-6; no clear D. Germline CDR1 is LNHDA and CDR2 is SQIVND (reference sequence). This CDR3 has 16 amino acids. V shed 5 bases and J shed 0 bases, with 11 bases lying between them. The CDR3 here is CASSQTGFSGANVLTF. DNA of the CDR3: TGTGCCAGTAGTCAGACTGGGTTCTCTGGGGCCAACGTCCTGACTTTC.

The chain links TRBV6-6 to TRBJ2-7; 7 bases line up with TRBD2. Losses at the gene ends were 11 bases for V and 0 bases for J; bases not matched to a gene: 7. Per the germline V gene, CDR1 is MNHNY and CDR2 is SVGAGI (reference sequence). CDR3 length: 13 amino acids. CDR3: CAVLAASSYEQYF. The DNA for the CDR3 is TGTGCCGTCCTAGCGGCCTCCTCCTACGAGCAGTACTTC.

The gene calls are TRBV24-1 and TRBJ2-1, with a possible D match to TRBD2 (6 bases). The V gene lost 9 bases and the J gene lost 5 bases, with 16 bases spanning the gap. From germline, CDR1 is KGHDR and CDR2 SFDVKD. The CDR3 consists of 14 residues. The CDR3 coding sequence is TGTGCCACCGCGATCGCGGGGAGTGACAATGAGCAGTTCTTC. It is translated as CATAIAGSDNEQFF.

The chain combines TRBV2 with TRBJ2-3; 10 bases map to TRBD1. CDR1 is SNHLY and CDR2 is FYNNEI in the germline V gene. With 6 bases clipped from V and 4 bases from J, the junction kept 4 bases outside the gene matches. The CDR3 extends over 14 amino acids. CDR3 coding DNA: TGTGCCAGCAGCCGGGACAGGGGCGCAGATACGCAGTATTTT. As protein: CASSRDRGADTQYF. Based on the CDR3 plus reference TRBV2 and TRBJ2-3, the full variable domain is EPEVTQTPSHQVTQMGQEVILRCVPISNHLYFYWYRQILGQKVEFLVSFYNNEISEKSEIFDDQFSVERPDGSNFTLKIRSTKLEDSAMYFCASSRDRGADTQYFGPGTRLTVL.

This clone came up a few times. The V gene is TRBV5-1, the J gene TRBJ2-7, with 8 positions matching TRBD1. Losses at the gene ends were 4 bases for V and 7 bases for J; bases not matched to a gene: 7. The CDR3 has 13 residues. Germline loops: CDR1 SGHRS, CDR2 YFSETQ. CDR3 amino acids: CASSPDRVREQYF. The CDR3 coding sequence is TGCGCCAGCAGCCCGGACAGGGTGAGAGAGCAGTACTTC. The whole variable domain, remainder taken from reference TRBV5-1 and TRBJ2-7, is KAGVTQTPRYLIKTRGQQVTLSCSPISGHRSVSWYQQTPGQGLQFLFEYFSETQRNKGNFPGRFSGRQFSNSRSEMNVSTLELGDSALYLCASSPDRVREQYFGPGTRLTVT.

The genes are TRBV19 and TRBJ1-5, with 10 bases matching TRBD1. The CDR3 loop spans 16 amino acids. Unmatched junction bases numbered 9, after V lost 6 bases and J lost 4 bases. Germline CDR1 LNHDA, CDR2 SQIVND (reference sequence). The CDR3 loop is CASRGTGERRNQPQHF. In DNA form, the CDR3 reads TGTGCCAGTAGGGGGACAGGGGAGCGAAGGAATCAGCCCCAGCATTTT. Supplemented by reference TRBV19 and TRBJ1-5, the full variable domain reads DGGITQSPKYLFRKEGQNVTLSCEQNLNHDAMYWYRQDPGQGLRLIYYSQIVNDFQKGDIAEGYSVSREKKESFPLTVTSAQKNPTAFYLCASRGTGERRNQPQHFGDGTRLSIL.

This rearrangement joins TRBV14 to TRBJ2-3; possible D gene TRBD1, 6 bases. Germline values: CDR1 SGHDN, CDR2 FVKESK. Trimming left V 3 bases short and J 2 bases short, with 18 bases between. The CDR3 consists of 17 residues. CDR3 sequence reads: CASSHGRNRAPTDTQYF. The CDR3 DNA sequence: TGTGCCAGCAGCCACGGACGCAACAGGGCCCCCACAGATACGCAGTATTTT.

The CDR3 DNA reads TGTGCCAGCAGTTTAAATCTTCTGGTGCTCGGTTCACCCCTCCACTTT. Its translation: CASSLNLLVLGSPLHF. The V and J genes are TRBV27 and TRBJ1-6; the D is unclear. The CDR3 covers 16 residues. V was trimmed by 2 bases and J by 9 bases, leaving 17 bases between them. Looked up from germline, CDR1 is MNHEY and CDR2 is SMNVEV (reference sequence).